This TCR beta chain derives from a study of blood T cell repertoires in COVID-19. At the level of the study: Specimens from acute and convalescent COVID-19 originated in the United States, Italy and Spain. PBMCs, B-cell-depleted T cells, or T cells were the source of the cDNA or gDNA that made up the material.

Trimming stripped 4 bases from V and 5 bases from J, with 15 bases between. Germline V gives CDR1 SEHNR, CDR2 FQNEAQ (reference sequence). The CDR3 covers 15 residues. Clones were read by immunoSEQ multiplex PCR, and TCRdb kept only the in-frame ones, dropping some. The sample has roughly 30,000 clones; around 90% are singletons. The gene calls are TRBV7-9 and TRBJ2-1; tentatively, D is TRBD1 (6 bases). The sequence was obtained from a human donor in a cohort sampled during active COVID-19. The sample comprised peripheral blood. The chain's CDR3 is CASSSTRGRNNEQFF. The CDR3 DNA sequence: TGTGCCAGCAGCTCGACCAGGGGTCGGAACAATGAGCAGTTCTTC.